The clone carrying this T cell receptor (beta chain) was recorded a few times. These data are taken from a study of shared clonotypes between healthy human individuals. Healthy HIV-negative adults with no recent acute infections or vaccinations were recruited as donors. All of the donors resided in Nashville, Tennessee, and each was a Caucasian adult. The study used about 100 million PBMCs per unsorted sample for genomic DNA. Splitting of each subset's genomic DNA was done evenly across several immunoSEQ plates. Measured with immunoSEQ multiplex PCR; TCRdb has only the in-frame clones, and not every one. The data contain a few hundred thousand clones, about 80% of them singletons. The material sequenced was PBMCs. This TCR came from a woman aged 35 to 49 in good health. Some clones in this sample may be carry-over from other donors' samples.

In DNA, the CDR3 is TGTGCCATCAGTGAGAATCCTCCGGGGCATCGCTCTTACGAGCAGTACTTC. It translates to CAISENPPGHRSYEQYF. This chain connects TRBV10-3 to TRBJ2-7; D may match TRBD1 or TRBD2 (5 bases each). Trimming pared 2 bases from V and 4 bases from J, leaving 21 bases between. This CDR3 spans 17 amino acids. CDR1 and CDR2 from the germline V gene are ENHRY and SYGVKD.